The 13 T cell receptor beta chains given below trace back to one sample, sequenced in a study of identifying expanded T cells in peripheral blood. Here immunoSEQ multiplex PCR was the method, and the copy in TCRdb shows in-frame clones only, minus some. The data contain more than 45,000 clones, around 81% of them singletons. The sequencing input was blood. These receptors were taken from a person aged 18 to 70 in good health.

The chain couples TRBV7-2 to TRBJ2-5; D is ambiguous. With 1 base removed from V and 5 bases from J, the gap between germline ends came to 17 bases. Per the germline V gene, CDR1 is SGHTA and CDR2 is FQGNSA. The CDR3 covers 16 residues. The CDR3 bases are TGTGCCAGCAGCTTAGTTTCTCTCCCGGATGGGGAGACCCAGTACTTC. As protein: CASSLVSLPDGETQYF.

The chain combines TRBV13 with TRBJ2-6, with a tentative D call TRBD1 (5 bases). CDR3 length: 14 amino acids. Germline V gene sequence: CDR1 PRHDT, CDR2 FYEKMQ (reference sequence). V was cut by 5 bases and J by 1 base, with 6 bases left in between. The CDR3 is CASSHRSGANVLTF. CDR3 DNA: TGTGCCAGCAGCCACAGGTCTGGGGCCAACGTCCTGACTTTC. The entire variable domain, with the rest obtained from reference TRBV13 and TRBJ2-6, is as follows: AAGVIQSPRHLIKEKRETATLKCYPIPRHDTVYWYQQGPGQDPQFLISFYEKMQSDKGSIPDRFSAQQFSDYHSELNMSSLELGDSALYFCASSHRSGANVLTFGAGSRLTVL.

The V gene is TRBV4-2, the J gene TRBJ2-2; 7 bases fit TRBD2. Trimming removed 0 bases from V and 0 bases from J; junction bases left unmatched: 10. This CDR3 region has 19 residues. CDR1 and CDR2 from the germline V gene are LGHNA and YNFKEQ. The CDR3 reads CASSQDLLGLGPNTGELFF. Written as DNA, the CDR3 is TGTGCCAGCAGCCAAGATCTCTTAGGACTAGGCCCGAACACCGGGGAGCTGTTTTTT.

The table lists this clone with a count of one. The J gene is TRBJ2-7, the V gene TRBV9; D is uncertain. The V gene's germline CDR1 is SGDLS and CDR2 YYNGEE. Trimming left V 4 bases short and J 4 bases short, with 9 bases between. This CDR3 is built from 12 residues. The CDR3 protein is CASSPSGYEQYF. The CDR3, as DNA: TGTGCCAGCAGCCCCTCCGGTTACGAGCAGTACTTC. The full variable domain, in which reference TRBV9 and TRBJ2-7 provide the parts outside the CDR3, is DSGVTQTPKHLITATGQRVTLRCSPRSGDLSVYWYQQSLDQGLQFLIQYYNGEERAKGNILERFSAQQFPDLHSELNLSSLELGDSALYFCASSPSGYEQYFGPGTRLTVT.

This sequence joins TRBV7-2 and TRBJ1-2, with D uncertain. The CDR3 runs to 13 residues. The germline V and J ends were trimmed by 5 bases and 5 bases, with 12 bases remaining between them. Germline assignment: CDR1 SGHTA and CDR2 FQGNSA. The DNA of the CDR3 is TGTGCCAGCAGCCCGCGCGCGACTTATGGCTACACCTTC. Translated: CASSPRATYGYTF.

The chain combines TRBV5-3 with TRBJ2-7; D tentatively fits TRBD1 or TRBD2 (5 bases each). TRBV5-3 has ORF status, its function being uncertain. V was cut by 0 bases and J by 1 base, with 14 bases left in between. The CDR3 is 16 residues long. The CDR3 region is CARSLAGDPESYEQYF. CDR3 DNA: TGTGCCAGAAGCTTGGCCGGGGACCCGGAATCCTACGAGCAGTACTTC.

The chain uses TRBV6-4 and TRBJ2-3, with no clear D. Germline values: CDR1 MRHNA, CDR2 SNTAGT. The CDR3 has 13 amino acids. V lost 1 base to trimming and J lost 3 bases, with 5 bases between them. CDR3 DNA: TGTGCCAGCAGTGACTGGGCGACAGATACGCAGTATTTT. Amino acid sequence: CASSDWATDTQYF.

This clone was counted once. CDR3 loop: CASSLGDKTGELFF. The CDR3 region has the DNA TGTGCCAGCAGCTTAGGTGACAAAACCGGGGAGCTGTTTTTT. The chain carries TRBV7-8 and TRBJ2-2; D not certain. The germline CDR1 and CDR2 sequences are SGHVS and FQNEAQ. This CDR3 is 14 amino acids long. Trimming stripped 1 base from V and 5 bases from J, with 8 bases between.

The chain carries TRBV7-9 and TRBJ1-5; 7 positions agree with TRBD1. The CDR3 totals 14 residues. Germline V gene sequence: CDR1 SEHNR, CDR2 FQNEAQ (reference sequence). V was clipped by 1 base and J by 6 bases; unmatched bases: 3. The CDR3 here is CASSLEGAGQPQHF. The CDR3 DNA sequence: TGTGCCAGCAGCTTAGAGGGGGCCGGTCAGCCCCAGCATTTT.

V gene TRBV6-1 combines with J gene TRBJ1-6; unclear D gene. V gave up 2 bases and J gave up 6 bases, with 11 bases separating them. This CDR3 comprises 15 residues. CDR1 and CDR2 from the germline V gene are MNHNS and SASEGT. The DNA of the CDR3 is TGTGCCAGCAGTGAAAGGTTGGGCGGTAATTCACCCCTCCACTTT. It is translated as CASSERLGGNSPLHF.

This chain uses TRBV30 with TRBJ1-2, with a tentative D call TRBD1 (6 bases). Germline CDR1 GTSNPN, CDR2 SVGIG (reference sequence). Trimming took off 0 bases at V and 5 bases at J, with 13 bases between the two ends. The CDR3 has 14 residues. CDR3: CAWSVQGRGYGYTF. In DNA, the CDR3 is TGTGCCTGGAGTGTACAAGGGAGGGGGTATGGCTACACCTTC.

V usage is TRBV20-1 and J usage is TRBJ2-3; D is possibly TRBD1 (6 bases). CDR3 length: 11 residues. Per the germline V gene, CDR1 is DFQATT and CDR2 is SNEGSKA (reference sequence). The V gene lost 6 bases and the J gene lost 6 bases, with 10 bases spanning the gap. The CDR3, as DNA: TGCAGTGCCGTTACAGGGGATACGCAGTATTTT. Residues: CSAVTGDTQYF.

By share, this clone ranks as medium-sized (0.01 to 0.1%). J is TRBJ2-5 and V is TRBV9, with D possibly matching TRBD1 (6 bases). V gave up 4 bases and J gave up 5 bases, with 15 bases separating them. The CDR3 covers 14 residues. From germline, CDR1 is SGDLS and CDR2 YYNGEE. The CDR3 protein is CASSRFKGEETQYF. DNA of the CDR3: TGTGCCAGCAGCCGGTTTAAGGGGGAGGAGACCCAGTACTTC.